Given below is one TCR beta chain in context. It has no known antigen specificity. No base quality values were provided; no much bigger clone lies one nucleotide off. TCRbeta CDR3 regions were amplified from genomic DNA by means of the immunoSEQ Assay, a bias-controlled multiplex PCR. For the original study's pipeline: Within the assay, amplification of reference gene primers was used to estimate how many nucleated cells each sample contained. To quantify the absolute abundance of each unique TCRbeta CDR3 rearrangement, sequence reads were collapsed and filtered. For each sample, productive Simpson clonality was calculated by taking the square root of Simpson's diversity index across productive rearrangements. This immuneACCESS table, as held by TCRdb, lists in-frame sequences with V and J called but not all clones. Of the missing ones, under half trace to an unresolved V gene in checked studies; the others have no known cause. The DNA gave D and trimming, while V, J and clone size come from that table. The sample contains 200,000 to 250,000 clones, around 82% of them found a single time. The top ten clones comprise 3.5% to 4.5% of the sample.

This sample stems from a study of blood T cell repertoires in COVID-19 (dated by TCRdb to 2020 to 2021). With regard to the full study: Samples covering the acute and convalescent phases of COVID-19 were provided by collaborators in the United States, Italy and Spain. The prospective study material was composed of cDNA or gDNA derived from T cells, B-cell-depleted T cells, or PBMCs. Subjects who had been exposed to COVID-19, were actively infected with it, or had recovered from it provided the deeply sampled blood TCRbeta repertoires that made up the dataset. The repertoires were made available in a free public database intended to serve as a resource for research on the immune response to SARS-CoV-2. Samples came from the ongoing ImmuneRACE study (first 160 participants) plus 1,254 subjects from 6 global collaborators. The sample metadata nearly always contained a de-identified subject ID, COVID-19 status, age in years and sex. Where available, HLA class I and class II types were taken from metadata supplied by the sample provider and were not determined by assay-based typing. What the research found in general, with its limitations: The amount of clinical and demographic metadata varied by source and participant and was provided uncurated.

Participants in the prospective study were enrolled through a virtual design, were aged roughly 18 to 100 years, and lived in about 25 United States geographic areas. To assign participants to cohorts, the prospective study relied on clinical history that participants themselves reported in a screening survey and a study questionnaire. In the prospective study, mobile phlebotomists collected whole blood, serum and a nasopharyngeal or oropharyngeal swab from each participant. Participants in the prospective study had the option to provide additional blood draws and questionnaires over a 2-month period. Blood samples from the prospective study were shipped frozen or at room temperature prior to DNA extraction. The junction carries 13 bases between V and J, which are trimmed by 6 bases and 8 bases respectively. In the germline V gene, CDR1 corresponds to MGHDK and CDR2 to SYGVNS. Including the terminal cysteine and phenylalanine, the CDR3 comprises 12 residues. Solely the CDR3 DNA is kept, with 36 bases framed from the first base.

The source of this sequence is a man aged 25-40 years with acute COVID-19. Sequenced sample: PBMCs or T cells enriched from blood (not recorded which). In this chain, TRBV25-1 is recombined with TRBJ1-2; too little of a D gene remains to name it. The encoded CDR3 is CASRASSAGYTF. The sequenced DNA is TGTGCCAGCAGAGCCTCGAGCGCGGGCTACACCTTC.